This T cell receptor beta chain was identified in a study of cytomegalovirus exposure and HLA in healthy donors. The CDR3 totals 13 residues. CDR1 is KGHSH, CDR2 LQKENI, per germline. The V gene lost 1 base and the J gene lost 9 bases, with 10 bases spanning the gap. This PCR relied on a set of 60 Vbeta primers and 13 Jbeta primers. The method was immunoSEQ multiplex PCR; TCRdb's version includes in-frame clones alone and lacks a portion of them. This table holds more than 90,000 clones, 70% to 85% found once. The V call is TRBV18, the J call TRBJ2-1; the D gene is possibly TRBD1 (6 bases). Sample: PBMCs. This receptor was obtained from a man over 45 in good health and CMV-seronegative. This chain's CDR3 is CASSPLQGLEQFF. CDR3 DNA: TGTGCCAGCTCACCACTTCAGGGGCTTGAGCAGTTCTTC.